These T cell receptor beta chains were read from a single sample in a study of identical twins. In TCRdb, the 5' RACE reads were re-called with MiXCR into one record per CDR3 protein. The repertoire includes about 790,000 distinct CDR3 sequences, roughly 18% of them detected once, and around 12% sits in the top ten. A further study also used this sample, focusing on T cells expressing NK-cell markers.

Material for sequencing was PBMCs. Every receptor here comes from a woman between 18 and 30 years old in good health. Both conserved end residues are part of each CDR3. D genes are given only for firm matches. Rows may omit the clone size; those that give it use once, few, many or a size class.

>NA|many|TRBJ1-1|TRBV12-3/TRBV12-4
TGTGCCAGCACCCTCCGGAACACTGAAGCTTTCTTT
CASTLRNTEAFF
>TRBD1|few|TRBJ2-1|TRBV2
TGTGCCAGCAGAGCCGGGACAGGGAGTCGAGAGCAGTTCTTC
CASRAGTGSREQFF
>NA|few|TRBJ1-1|TRBV5-1
TGCGCCAGCAGCTTGGGTCCATATAAGAACACTGAAGCTTTCTTT
CASSLGPYKNTEAFF
>TRBD2|NA|TRBJ2-3|TRBV9
TGTGCCAGCAGCTTCAGACTAGCGGGAGAGGATACGCAGTATTTT
CASSFRLAGEDTQYF
>NA|NA|TRBJ1-5|TRBV6-4
TGTGCCAGCAGTGACGAGACAAGTTCCGGGCCCCAGCATTTT
CASSDETSSGPQHF
>NA|few|TRBJ1-1|TRBV6-6
TGTGCCAGCAACCGGCCGGAGAACACTGAAGCTTTCTTT
CASNRPENTEAFF
>NA|NA|TRBJ2-5|TRBV20-1
TGCAGTGCTAGATCATCCCGGGGTATGGGGTCGGACCAGTACTTC
CSARSSRGMGSDQYF
>NA|NA|TRBJ1-6|TRBV20-1
TGCAGTGTCAGAGGGCCCAGCGATTCACCCCTCCACTTT
CSVRGPSDSPLHF
>TRBD2|few|TRBJ2-1|TRBV6-5
TGTGCCAGCAGTTACTCTTCGGCTAGCGGGGACAATGAGCAGTTCTTC
CASSYSSASGDNEQFF
>NA|few|TRBJ2-5|TRBV20-1
TGCAGTGCAAAGGGTTCAGGAGAGACCCAGTACTTC
CSAKGSGETQYF
>NA|few|TRBJ2-1|TRBV2
TGTGCCAGCAGTGAAGGAAAGAGTCCCAGCGTGAATGAGCAGTTCTTC
CASSEGKSPSVNEQFF
>NA|NA|TRBJ2-1|TRBV7-6
TGTGCCAGCAGCTTAGGCATAAACGATGAGCAGTTCTTC
CASSLGINDEQFF
>TRBD1|few|TRBJ2-7|TRBV20-1
TGCAGTGCTGGCTCCGGGACAGGGTTCGACGAGCAGTACTTC
CSAGSGTGFDEQYF
>NA|NA|TRBJ1-1|TRBV5-1
TGCGCCAGCAGCTCCGGACAAACGAACACTGAAGCTTTCTTT
CASSSGQTNTEAFF
>NA|NA|TRBJ2-3|TRBV18
TGTGCCAGCTCACAAGTACGGGGGGCGGAAACAGATACGCAGTATTTT
CASSQVRGAETDTQYF
>TRBD2|few|TRBJ2-3|TRBV7-9
TGTGCCGCCCCGGGACTAGGGGCAACAGATACGCAGTATTTT
CAAPGLGATDTQYF
>NA|once|TRBJ1-2|TRBV20-1
TGCAGTGCCGGCCGCCCCGACACCTTC
CSAGRPDTF
>TRBD1|NA|TRBJ2-7|TRBV6-5
TGTGCCAGCAGCTACACGGACAGGGGGGCCCACGAGCAGTACTTC
CASSYTDRGAHEQYF
>NA|NA|TRBJ1-1|TRBV4-3
TGCGCCAGCAGCCAAGATTTGAGTGGAAGTTTACGGCGAATCACTGAAGCTTTCTTT
CASSQDLSGSLRRITEAFF
>TRBD2|NA|TRBJ2-7|TRBV5-1
TGCGCCAGCAGCCTCTACTCTAGCGGGGGGGCCGCCGAGCAGTACTTC
CASSLYSSGGAAEQYF
>TRBD2|NA|TRBJ2-1|TRBV20-1
TGCGGGGTCCGCGGGGGACGCCCCGGGGACGAGCAGTTCTTC
CGVRGGRPGDEQFF
>NA|NA|TRBJ2-7|TRBV5-1
TGCGCCAGCAGCTTGGCTGCGACAGGAATCTACGAGCAGTACTTC
CASSLAATGIYEQYF
>NA|NA|TRBJ1-2|TRBV19
TGTGCCAGTAGTATCGAGCGAAGGCATGGCTACACCTTC
CASSIERRHGYTF